This T cell receptor beta chain was documented in a study of cytomegalovirus exposure and HLA in healthy donors. Turning to the study itself: Sequencing of about 179 million T cells in an earlier analysis found approximately 120 million unique TCR beta sequences.

The primer mix had 60 Vbeta and 13 Jbeta primers. Some clones are missing from TCRdb's copy, which holds only in-frame ones; the method was immunoSEQ multiplex PCR. The data show some 140,000 clones, over 75% seen once. The study's findings and limits: Some V segments, including TRBV6-2 and TRBV6-3, were excluded as indistinguishable.

This clone was detected only a few times. Its antigen is not identified. The CDR3 runs to 13 residues. V lost 10 bases to trimming and J lost 2 bases, with 13 bases between them. Per the germline V gene, CDR1 is MNHNS and CDR2 is SASEGT. The chain joins TRBV6-1 to TRBJ2-3; D not resolved. The TCR comes from a woman aged 45-65 years in good health and CMV-seropositive. Material: PBMCs. CDR3 DNA sequence: TGTGCCACCGCCAGAGGTTTCACAGATACGCAGTATTTT. Translating it yields CATARGFTDTQYF.